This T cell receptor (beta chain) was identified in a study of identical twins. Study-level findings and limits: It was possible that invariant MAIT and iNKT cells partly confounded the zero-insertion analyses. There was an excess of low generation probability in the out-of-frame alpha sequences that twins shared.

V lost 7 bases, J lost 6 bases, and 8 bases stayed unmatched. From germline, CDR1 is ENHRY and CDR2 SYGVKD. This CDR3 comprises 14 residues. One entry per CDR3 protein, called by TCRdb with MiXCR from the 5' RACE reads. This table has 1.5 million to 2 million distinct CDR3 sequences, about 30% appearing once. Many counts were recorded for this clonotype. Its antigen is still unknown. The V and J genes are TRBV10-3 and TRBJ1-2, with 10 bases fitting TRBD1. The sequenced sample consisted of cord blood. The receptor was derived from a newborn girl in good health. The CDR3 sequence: CAITGTGDRNGYTF. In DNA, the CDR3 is TGTGCCATCACCGGGACAGGGGATCGGAATGGCTACACCTTC.